This TCR beta chain was found in a study of lymphopenia after photon versus proton radiotherapy. Findings of the study overall: Oligoclonal CD8+ Temra expansion after nadir drove photon patients' diversity drop. Post-nadir TCR diversity decline inversely tracked overall survival among those who died. Photon-treated patients lost naive T cells and TCR diversity; proton-treated stayed stable.

The CDR3 is made up of 15 amino acids. Trimming pared 0 bases from V and 0 bases from J, leaving 8 bases between. Germline V gene sequence: CDR1 MNHEY, CDR2 SMNVEV (reference sequence). Data came from immunoSEQ multiplex PCR; TCRdb stores just in-frame clones and leaves some out. The sample lists 150,000 to 200,000 clones; about nine tenths were seen once. Regarding this clone: Its antigen is unidentified.

This TCR was sampled from a man aged 50 to 60 with gastric cancer. The sample here was peripheral blood, taken from a patient treated with photon-based radiotherapy. The V gene is TRBV27, the J gene TRBJ1-2; D not certain. DNA of the CDR3: TGTGCCAGCAGTTTATCGATCCAGGCTAACTATGGCTACACCTTC. It codes for CASSLSIQANYGYTF.